This T cell receptor beta chain was recorded in a study of blood T cell repertoires in COVID-19. For the study at large: Acute and convalescent COVID-19 samples came from the United States, Italy and Spain. PBMCs, B-cell-depleted T cells, or T cells were the source of the cDNA or gDNA that made up the material.

Trimming shortened V by 6 bases and J by 6 bases, and 6 bases separated the two germline ends. This CDR3 is 10 amino acids long. CDR1 and CDR2 (germline): SGHRS, YFSETQ. Original processing methods: Using reference gene primer amplification, nucleated cell counts were estimated. Measured with immunoSEQ multiplex PCR; TCRdb has only the in-frame clones, and not every one. V, J and clone size are those of that table, while D and trimming were read from the DNA. This table has some 97,000 clones, around 90% appearing once. The gene calls are TRBV5-1 and TRBJ1-2; a weak D match, TRBD1 (5 bases). This TCR came from a woman aged 60 to 75 with acute or convalescent COVID-19. Sequenced: peripheral blood. The CDR3 loop reads CASKGDGYTF. The CDR3 nucleotides read TGCGCCAGCAAAGGGGATGGCTACACCTTC.